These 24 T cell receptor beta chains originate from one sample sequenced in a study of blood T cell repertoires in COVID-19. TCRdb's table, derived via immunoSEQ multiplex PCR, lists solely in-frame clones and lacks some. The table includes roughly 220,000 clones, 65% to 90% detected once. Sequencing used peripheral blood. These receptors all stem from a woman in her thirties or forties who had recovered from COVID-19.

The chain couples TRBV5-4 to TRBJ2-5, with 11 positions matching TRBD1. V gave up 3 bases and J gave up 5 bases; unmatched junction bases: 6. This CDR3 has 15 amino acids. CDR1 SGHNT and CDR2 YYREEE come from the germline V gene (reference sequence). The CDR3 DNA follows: TGTGCCAGCAGCTCCGGACAGGGGGCTGGGGAGACCCAGTACTTC. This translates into CASSSGQGAGETQYF.

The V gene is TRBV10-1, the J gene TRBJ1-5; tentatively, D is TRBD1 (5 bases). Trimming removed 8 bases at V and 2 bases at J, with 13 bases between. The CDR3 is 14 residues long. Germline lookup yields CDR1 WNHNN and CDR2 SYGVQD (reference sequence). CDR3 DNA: TGCGCCAGCGCGCCGGGGGTAGGCAATCAGCCCCAGCATTTT. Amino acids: CASAPGVGNQPQHF.

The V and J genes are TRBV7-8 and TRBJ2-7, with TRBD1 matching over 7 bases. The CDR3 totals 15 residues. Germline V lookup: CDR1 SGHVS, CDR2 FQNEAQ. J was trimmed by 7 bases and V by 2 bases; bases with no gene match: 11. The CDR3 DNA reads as TGTGCCAGCAGCTTACTTGAACAGGGGAAGTGGGAGCAGTACTTC. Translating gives CASSLLEQGKWEQYF.

DNA of the CDR3: TGTGCCAGCAGCCAGGCCCCCACAGATACGCAGTATTTT. Translated, it gives CASSQAPTDTQYF. The chain carries TRBV7-9 and TRBJ2-3; D remains ambiguous. CDR1 and CDR2 (germline): SEHNR, FQNEAQ (reference sequence). With 5 bases removed from V and 2 bases from J, the gap between germline ends came to 8 bases. The CDR3 consists of 13 residues. Full variable domain (missing parts from reference TRBV7-9 and TRBJ2-3): DTGVSQNPRHKITKRGQNVTFRCDPISEHNRLYWYRQTLGQGPEFLTYFQNEAQLEKSRLLSDRFSAERPKGSFSTLEIQRTEQGDSAMYLCASSQAPTDTQYFGPGTRLTVL.

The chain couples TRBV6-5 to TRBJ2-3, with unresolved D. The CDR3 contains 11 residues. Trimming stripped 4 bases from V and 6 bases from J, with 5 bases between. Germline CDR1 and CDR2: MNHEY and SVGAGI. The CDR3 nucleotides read TGTGCCAGCAGTTTTATGGATACGCAGTATTTT. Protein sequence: CASSFMDTQYF.

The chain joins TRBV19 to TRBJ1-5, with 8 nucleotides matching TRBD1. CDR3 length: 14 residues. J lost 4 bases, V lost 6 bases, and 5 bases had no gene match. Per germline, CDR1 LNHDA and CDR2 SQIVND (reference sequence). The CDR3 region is CASSNTGGNQPQHF. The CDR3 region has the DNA TGTGCCAGTAGCAATACAGGGGGAAATCAGCCCCAGCATTTT.

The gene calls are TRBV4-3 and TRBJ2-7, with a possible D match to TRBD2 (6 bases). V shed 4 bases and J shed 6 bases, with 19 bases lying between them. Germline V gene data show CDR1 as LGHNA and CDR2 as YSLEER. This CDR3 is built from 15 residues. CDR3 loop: CASSRGDGGWGEQYF. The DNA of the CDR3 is TGCGCCAGCAGCCGTGGAGATGGGGGGTGGGGCGAGCAGTACTTC.

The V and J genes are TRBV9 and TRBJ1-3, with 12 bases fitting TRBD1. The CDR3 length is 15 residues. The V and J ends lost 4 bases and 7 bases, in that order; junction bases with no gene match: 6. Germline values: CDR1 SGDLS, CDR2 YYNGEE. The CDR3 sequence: CASSIQGQGANTIYF. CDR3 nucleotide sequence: TGTGCCAGCAGCATACAGGGACAGGGGGCGAACACCATATATTTT.

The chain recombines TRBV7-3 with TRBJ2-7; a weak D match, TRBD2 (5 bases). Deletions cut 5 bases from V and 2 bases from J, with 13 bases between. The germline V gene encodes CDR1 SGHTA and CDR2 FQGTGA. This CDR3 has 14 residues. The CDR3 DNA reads TGTGCCAGCAGCCCCTACGGGGAACCCTACGAGCAGTACTTC. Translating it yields CASSPYGEPYEQYF.

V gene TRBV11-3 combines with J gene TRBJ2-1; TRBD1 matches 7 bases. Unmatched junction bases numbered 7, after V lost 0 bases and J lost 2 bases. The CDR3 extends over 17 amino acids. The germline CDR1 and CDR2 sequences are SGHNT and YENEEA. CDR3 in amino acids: CASSLDWDSITYNEQFF. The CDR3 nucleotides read TGTGCCAGCAGCTTAGATTGGGACAGTATTACCTACAATGAGCAGTTCTTC.

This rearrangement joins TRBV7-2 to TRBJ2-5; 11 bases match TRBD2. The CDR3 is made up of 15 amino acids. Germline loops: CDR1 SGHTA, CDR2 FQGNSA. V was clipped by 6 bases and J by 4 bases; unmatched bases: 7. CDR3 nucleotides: TGTGCCAGCAGGTTGACTAGCGGGGCGGGAGAGACCCAGTACTTC. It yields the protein CASRLTSGAGETQYF.

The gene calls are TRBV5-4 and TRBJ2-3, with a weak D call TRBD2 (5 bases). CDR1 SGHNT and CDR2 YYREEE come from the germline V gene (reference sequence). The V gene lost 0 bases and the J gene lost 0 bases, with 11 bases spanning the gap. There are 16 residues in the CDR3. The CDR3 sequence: CASSLGGLASTDTQYF. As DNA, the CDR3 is TGTGCCAGCAGCTTGGGCGGACTTGCTAGCACAGATACGCAGTATTTT.

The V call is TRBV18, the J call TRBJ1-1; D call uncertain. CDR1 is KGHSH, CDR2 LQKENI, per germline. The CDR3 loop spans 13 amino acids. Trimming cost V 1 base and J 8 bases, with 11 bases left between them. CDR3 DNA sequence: TGTGCCAGCTCACCACTTGAGACTCACGAAGCTTTCTTT. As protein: CASSPLETHEAFF.

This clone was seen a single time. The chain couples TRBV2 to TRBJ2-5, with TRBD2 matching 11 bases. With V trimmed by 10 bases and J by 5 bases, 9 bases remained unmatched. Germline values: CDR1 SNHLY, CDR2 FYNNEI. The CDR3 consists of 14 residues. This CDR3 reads CATLAGGPGETQYF. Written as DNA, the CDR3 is TGTGCCACCTTAGCGGGGGGGCCCGGGGAGACCCAGTACTTC.

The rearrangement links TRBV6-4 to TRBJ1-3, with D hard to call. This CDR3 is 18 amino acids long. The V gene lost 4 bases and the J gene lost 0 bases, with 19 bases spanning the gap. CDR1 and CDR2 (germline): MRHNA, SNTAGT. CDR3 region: CASSAPPEVVSSGNTIYF. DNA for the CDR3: TGTGCCAGCAGTGCCCCCCCAGAGGTCGTCAGCTCTGGAAACACCATATATTTT.

CDR3 DNA sequence: TGTGCCAGCAGCCAATCCGGGGATCGTTGGTACTTC. It specifies CASSQSGDRWYF. The V and J genes are TRBV3-1 (or the pseudogene TRBV3-2) and TRBJ2-7, with D perhaps TRBD2 (5 bases). The CDR3 covers 12 residues. V lost 2 bases, J lost 12 bases, and 14 bases lay in between. Germline assignment: CDR1 LGHDT and CDR2 YNNKEL (reference sequence).

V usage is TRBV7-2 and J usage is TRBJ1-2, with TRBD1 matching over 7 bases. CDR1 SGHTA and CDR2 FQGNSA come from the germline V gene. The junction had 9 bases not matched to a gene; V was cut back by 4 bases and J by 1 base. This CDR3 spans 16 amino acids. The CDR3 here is CASSSTYQGGNYGYTF. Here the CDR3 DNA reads TGTGCCAGCAGCTCAACTTACCAGGGGGGTAACTATGGCTACACCTTC.

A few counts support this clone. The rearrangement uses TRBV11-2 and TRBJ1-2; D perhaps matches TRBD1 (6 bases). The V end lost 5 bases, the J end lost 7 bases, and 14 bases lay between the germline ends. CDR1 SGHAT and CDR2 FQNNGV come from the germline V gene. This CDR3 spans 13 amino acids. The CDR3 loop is CASSPQGRGGYTF. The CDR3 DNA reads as TGTGCCAGCAGCCCACAGGGAAGAGGTGGCTACACCTTC.

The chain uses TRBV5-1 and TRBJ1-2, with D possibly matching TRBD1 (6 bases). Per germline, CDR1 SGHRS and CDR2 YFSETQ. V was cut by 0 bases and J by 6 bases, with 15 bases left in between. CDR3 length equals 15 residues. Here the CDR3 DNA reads TGCGCCAGCAGCTTGGCGGGGGGGCAGGCCGATGGCTACACCTTC. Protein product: CASSLAGGQADGYTF.

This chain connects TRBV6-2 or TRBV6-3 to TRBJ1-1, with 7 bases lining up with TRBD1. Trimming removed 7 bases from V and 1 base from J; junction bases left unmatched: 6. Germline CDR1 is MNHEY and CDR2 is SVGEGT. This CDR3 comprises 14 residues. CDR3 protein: CASTPGQTNTEAFF. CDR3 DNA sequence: TGTGCCAGCACCCCGGGACAGACGAACACTGAAGCTTTCTTT.

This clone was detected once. Here the CDR3 DNA reads TGTGCCAGCAGCTTAGTCCGGGGGGGTAACAATGAGCAGTTCTTC. Its protein product is CASSLVRGGNNEQFF. V gene TRBV7-9 combines with J gene TRBJ2-1; TRBD2 matches at 8 bases. CDR1 and CDR2 (germline): SEHNR, FQNEAQ (reference sequence). The CDR3 sequence is 15 residues long. Germline trimming cut 1 base from V and 5 bases from J; bases unmatched to any gene: 4.

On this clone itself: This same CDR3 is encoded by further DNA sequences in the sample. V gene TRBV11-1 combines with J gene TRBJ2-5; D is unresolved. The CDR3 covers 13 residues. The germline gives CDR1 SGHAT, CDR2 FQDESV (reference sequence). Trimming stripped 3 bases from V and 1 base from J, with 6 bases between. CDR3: CASSLVSQETQYF. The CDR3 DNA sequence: TGTGCCAGCAGCTTGGTCAGCCAAGAGACCCAGTACTTC.

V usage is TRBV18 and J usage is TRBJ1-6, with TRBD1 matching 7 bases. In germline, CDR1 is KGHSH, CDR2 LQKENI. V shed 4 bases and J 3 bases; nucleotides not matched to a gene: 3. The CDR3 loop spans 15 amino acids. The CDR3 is CASSRQGNYNSPLHF. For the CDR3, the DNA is TGTGCCAGCTCACGACAGGGTAACTATAATTCACCCCTCCACTTT.

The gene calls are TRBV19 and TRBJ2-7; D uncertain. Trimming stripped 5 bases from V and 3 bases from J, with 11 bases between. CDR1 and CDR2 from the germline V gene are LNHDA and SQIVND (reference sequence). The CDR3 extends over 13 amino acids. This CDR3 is CASSQQSDYEQYF. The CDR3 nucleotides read TGTGCCAGTAGTCAACAGTCCGACTACGAGCAGTACTTC. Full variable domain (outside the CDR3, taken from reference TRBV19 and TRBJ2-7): DGGITQSPKYLFRKEGQNVTLSCEQNLNHDAMYWYRQDPGQGLRLIYYSQIVNDFQKGDIAEGYSVSREKKESFPLTVTSAQKNPTAFYLCASSQQSDYEQYFGPGTRLTVT.